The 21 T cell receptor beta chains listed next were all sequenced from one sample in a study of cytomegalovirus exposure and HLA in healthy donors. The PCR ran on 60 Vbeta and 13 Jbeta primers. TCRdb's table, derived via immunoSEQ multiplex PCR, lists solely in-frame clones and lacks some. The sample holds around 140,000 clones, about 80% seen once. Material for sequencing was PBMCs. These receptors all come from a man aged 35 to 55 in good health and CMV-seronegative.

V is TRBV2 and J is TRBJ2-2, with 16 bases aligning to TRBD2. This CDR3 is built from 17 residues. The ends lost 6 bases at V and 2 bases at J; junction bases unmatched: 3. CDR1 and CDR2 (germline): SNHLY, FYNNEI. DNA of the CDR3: TGTGCCAGCAGGGGGACTAGCGGGGGGGTTAACACCGGGGAGCTGTTTTTT. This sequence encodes CASRGTSGGVNTGELFF.

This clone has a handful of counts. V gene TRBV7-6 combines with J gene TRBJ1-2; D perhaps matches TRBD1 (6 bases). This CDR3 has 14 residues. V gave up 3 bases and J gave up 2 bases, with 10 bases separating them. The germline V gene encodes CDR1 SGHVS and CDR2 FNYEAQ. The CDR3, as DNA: TGTGCCAGCAGCTTGAGGGGGTTGAACTATGGCTACACCTTC. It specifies CASSLRGLNYGYTF.

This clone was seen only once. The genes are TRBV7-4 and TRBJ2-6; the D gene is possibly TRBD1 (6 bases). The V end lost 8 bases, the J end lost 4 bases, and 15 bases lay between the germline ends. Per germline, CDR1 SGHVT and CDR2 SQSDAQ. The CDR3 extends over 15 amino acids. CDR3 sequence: CASPLRGSGANVLTF. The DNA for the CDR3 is TGTGCCAGCCCCTTAAGGGGGTCCGGGGCCAACGTCCTGACTTTC.

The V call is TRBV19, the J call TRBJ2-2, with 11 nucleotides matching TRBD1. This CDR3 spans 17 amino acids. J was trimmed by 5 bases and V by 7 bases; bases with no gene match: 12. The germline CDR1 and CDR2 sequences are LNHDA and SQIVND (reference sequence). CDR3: CASTKYRGTGGTGELFF. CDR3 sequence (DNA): TGTGCCAGTACCAAATACCGGGGGACAGGGGGTACCGGGGAGCTGTTTTTT.

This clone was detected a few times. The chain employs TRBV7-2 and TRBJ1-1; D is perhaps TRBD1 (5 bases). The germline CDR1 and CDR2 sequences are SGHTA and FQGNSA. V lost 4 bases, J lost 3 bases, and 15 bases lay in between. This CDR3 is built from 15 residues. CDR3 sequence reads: CASSYRPVGDTEAFF. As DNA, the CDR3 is TGTGCCAGCAGCTACCGGCCGGTAGGGGACACTGAAGCTTTCTTT. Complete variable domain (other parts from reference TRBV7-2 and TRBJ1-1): GAGVSQSPSNKVTEKGKDVELRCDPISGHTALYWYRQSLGQGLEFLIYFQGNSAPDKSGLPSDRFSAERTGGSVSTLTIQRTQQEDSAVYLCASSYRPVGDTEAFFGQGTRLTVV.

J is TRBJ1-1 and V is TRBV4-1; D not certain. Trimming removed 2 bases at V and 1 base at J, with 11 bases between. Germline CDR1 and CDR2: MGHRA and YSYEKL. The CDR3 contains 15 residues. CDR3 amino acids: CASSQFWAANTEAFF. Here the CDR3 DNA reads TGCGCCAGCAGCCAATTTTGGGCAGCGAACACTGAAGCTTTCTTT.

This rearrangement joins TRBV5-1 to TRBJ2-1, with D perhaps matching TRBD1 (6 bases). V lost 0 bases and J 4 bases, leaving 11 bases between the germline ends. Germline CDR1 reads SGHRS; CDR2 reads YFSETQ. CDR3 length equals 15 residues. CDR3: CASSLESRGYNEQFF. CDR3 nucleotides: TGCGCCAGCAGCTTGGAGTCGAGGGGGTACAATGAGCAGTTCTTC. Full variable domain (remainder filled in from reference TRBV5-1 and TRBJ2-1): KAGVTQTPRYLIKTRGQQVTLSCSPISGHRSVSWYQQTPGQGLQFLFEYFSETQRNKGNFPGRFSGRQFSNSRSEMNVSTLELGDSALYLCASSLESRGYNEQFFGPGTRLTVL.

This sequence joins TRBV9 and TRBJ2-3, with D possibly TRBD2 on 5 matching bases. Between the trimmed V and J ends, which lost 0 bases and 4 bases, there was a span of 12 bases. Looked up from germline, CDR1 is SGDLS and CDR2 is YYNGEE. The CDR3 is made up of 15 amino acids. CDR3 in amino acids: CASSVDGDRSDTQYF. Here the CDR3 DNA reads TGTGCCAGCAGCGTAGACGGGGATAGGTCAGATACGCAGTATTTT.

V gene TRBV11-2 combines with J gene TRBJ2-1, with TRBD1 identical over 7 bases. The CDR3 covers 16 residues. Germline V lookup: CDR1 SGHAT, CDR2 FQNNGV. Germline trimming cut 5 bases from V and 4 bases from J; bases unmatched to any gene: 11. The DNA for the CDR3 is TGTGCCAGCAGCCCTCGAGGGGGCGCCAATTACAATGAGCAGTTCTTC. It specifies CASSPRGGANYNEQFF.

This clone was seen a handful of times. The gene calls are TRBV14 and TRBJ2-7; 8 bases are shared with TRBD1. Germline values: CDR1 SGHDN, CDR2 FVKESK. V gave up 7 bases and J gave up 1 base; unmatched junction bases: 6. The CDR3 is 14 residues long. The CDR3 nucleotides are TGTGCCAGCAACCCCGGGACAGGTTCCTACGAGCAGTACTTC. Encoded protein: CASNPGTGSYEQYF.

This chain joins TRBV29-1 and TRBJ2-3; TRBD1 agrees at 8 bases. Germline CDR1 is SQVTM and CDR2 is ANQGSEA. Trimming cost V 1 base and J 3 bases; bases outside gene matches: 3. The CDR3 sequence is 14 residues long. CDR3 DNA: TGCAGCGTTGAAGGGACAGGGAGGACAGATACGCAGTATTTT. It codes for CSVEGTGRTDTQYF.

CDR3 sequence: CASSPRQDNSGANVLTF. The CDR3 DNA reads as TGTGCCAGCTCACCACGGCAGGATAACTCTGGGGCCAACGTCCTGACTTTC. The gene calls are TRBV18 and TRBJ2-6; D call uncertain. This CDR3 is built from 17 residues. CDR1 is KGHSH and CDR2 is LQKENI in the germline V gene. Deletions cut 1 base from V and 0 bases from J, with 10 bases between.

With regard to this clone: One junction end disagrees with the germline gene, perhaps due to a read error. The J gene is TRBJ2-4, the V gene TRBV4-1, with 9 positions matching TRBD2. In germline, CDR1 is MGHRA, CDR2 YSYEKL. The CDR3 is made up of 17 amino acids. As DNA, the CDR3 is TGCGCCAGCAGCCCCTATCCGCGGGAGGGTTTCGAAAACAGTCAGTACTTC. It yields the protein CASSPYPREGFENSQYF.

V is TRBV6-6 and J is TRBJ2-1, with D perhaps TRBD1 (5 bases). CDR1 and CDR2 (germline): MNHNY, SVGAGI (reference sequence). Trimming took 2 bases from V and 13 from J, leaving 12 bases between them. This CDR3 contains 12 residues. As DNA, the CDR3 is TGTGCCAGCAGTTACCAGTTGACAGACCAGTTCTTC. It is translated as CASSYQLTDQFF.

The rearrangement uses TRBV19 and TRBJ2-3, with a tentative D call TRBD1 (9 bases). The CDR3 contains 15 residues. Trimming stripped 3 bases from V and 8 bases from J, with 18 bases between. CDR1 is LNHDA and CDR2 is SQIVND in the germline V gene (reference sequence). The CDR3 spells CASSIRDRAGGTQYF. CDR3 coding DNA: TGTGCCAGTAGTATCCGGGACAGGGCGGGAGGTACGCAGTATTTT.

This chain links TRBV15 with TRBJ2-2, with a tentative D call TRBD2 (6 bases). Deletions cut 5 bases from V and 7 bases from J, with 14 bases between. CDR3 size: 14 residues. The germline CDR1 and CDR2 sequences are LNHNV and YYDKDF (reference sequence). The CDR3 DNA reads TGTGCCACCAGCTCTCCTGCGGGGAGCGGGGAGCTGTTTTTT. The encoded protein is CATSSPAGSGELFF.

This CDR3 reads CASSVGQGFNSPLHF. The CDR3, as DNA: TGTGCCAGCAGCGTTGGACAGGGCTTTAATTCACCCCTCCACTTT. The chain carries TRBV5-4 and TRBJ1-6, with 8 bases lining up with TRBD1. CDR3 length equals 15 residues. V lost 4 bases to trimming and J lost 6 bases; unmatched junction nucleotides: 6. Germline CDR1 SGHNT, CDR2 YYREEE (reference sequence). Using reference TRBV5-4 and TRBJ1-6 for the parts outside the CDR3, the full variable domain is ETGVTQSPTHLIKTRGQQVTLRCSSQSGHNTVSWYQQALGQGPQFIFQYYREEENGRGNFPPRFSGLQFPNYSSELNVNALELDDSALYLCASSVGQGFNSPLHFGNGTRLTVT.

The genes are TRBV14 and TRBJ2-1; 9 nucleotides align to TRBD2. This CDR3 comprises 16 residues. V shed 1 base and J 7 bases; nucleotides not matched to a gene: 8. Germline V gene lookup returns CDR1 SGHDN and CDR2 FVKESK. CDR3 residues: CASSQGLAGPWNEQFF. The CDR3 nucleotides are TGTGCCAGCAGCCAAGGTCTAGCGGGACCGTGGAATGAGCAGTTCTTC. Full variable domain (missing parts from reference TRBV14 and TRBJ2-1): EAGVTQFPSHSVIEKGQTVTLRCDPISGHDNLYWYRRVMGKEIKFLLHFVKESKQDESGMPNNRFLAERTGGTYSTLKVQPAELEDSGVYFCASSQGLAGPWNEQFFGPGTRLTVL.

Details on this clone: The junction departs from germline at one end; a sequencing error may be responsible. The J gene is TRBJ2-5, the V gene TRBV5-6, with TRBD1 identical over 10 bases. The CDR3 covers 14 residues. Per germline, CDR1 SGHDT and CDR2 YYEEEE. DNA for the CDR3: TGTGCCGGCAGCTTGGGTCCCGGGACAGGGGAGCAGTACTTC. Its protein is CAGSLGPGTGEQYF.

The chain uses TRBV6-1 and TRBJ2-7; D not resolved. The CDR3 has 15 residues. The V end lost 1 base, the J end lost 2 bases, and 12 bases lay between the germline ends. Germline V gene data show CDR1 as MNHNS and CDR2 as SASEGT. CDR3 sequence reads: CASSEGGAETYEQYF. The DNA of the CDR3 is TGTGCCAGCAGTGAAGGTGGAGCTGAGACCTACGAGCAGTACTTC.

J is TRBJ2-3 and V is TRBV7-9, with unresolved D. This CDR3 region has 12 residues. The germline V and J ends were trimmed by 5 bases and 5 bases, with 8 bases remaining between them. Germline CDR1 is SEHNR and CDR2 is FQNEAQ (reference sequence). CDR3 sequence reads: CASSPLRDTQYF. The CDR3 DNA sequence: TGTGCCAGCAGCCCCCTCAGAGATACGCAGTATTTT.